The 17 T cell receptor beta chains listed next were all sequenced from one sample in a study of T-cell reconstitution after alpha-beta-depleted transplantation in children. Using unique molecular identifiers, the investigators prepared the TCRbeta library. TCRdb re-called the PCR reads with MiXCR, one entry per CDR3 protein. The table includes roughly 400,000 distinct CDR3 sequences, 43% detected once. The starting material was PBMCs, obtained before TCRalphabeta/CD19-depleted stem cell transplant. The receptors were sampled from a girl aged 2-15 years with aplastic anemia, due to receive a stem cell transplant.

Ten or more counts support this clonotype. The rearrangement joins TRBV28 to TRBJ2-7; TRBD2 agrees at 7 bases. The CDR3 has 14 residues. Germline lookup yields CDR1 MDHEN and CDR2 SYDVKM. Trimming at V came to 3 bases and at J to 4 bases, leaving 6 bases not matched to a gene. DNA for the CDR3: TGTGCCAGCAGTTTGCTGGCGGGACTATACGAGCAGTACTTC. Translating gives CASSLLAGLYEQYF.

This clonotype appeared many times. The chain joins TRBV28 to TRBJ1-4; possible D gene TRBD1, 5 bases. The CDR3 runs to 13 residues. Trimming removed 4 bases at V and 5 bases at J, with 8 bases between. Germline assignment: CDR1 MDHEN and CDR2 SYDVKM. The CDR3 protein is CASSSRANEKLFF. For the CDR3, the DNA is TGTGCCAGCAGTTCCAGGGCAAATGAAAAACTGTTTTTT.

In this sample, this clonotype turned up a few times. The V call is TRBV6-1, the J call TRBJ2-7, with D maybe TRBD2 (5 bases). CDR1 MNHNS and CDR2 SASEGT come from the germline V gene. The CDR3 has 14 amino acids. Trimming cost V 4 bases and J 2 bases, with 12 bases left between them. The CDR3 DNA is TGTGCCAGCAGTGCCCGATCGGGAACCTACGAGCAGTACTTC. Translation: CASSARSGTYEQYF.

This clonotype was picked up many times. The J gene is TRBJ2-1, the V gene TRBV29-1; 8 positions agree with TRBD1. Germline V lookup: CDR1 SQVTM, CDR2 ANQGSEA. The CDR3 covers 15 residues. V was clipped by 5 bases and J by 9 bases; unmatched bases: 15. The chain's CDR3 is CSVTQGGRGQAEQFF. The CDR3 DNA reads TGCAGCGTTACTCAGGGAGGCAGGGGGCAGGCTGAGCAGTTCTTC.

This clonotype was picked up many times. The chain combines TRBV12-3 or TRBV12-4 with TRBJ2-7; D ambiguous. Between the trimmed V and J ends, which lost 0 bases and 2 bases, there was a span of 11 bases. The CDR3 is 15 residues long. CDR3 DNA sequence: TGTGCCAGCAGTTTAGCTAGAAGGCCTCCCTACGAGCAGTACTTC. This translates into CASSLARRPPYEQYF.

Points on this clonotype: At one of its ends the junction is not consistent with the germline gene, which may arise from a read error. As DNA, the CDR3 is TGTGCCAGCAGCCGGCGGGCCCCCGGCGCAGGCTCTGGAAACACCGTATATTTT. Translating gives CASSRRAPGAGSGNTVYF. V gene TRBV4-2 combines with J gene TRBJ1-3; D gene ambiguous. The germline CDR1 and CDR2 sequences are LGHNA and YNFKEQ. The CDR3 is made up of 18 amino acids.

The J gene is TRBJ2-2, the V gene TRBV12-3 or TRBV12-4, with 8 bases aligning to TRBD1. The CDR3 length is 15 residues. J lost 3 bases, V lost 5 bases, and 5 bases had no gene match. CDR3 sequence: CASSHRGVDTGELFF. CDR3 bases: TGTGCCAGCAGTCACAGGGGGGTCGACACCGGGGAGCTGTTTTTT.

The chain uses TRBV5-1 and TRBJ2-1; 11 bases agree with TRBD2. Per the germline V gene, CDR1 is SGHRS and CDR2 is YFSETQ. The CDR3 length is 15 residues. With 4 bases clipped from V and 6 bases from J, the junction kept 6 bases outside the gene matches. Here the CDR3 reads CASSLTTSGTNEQFF. As DNA, the CDR3 is TGCGCCAGCAGCCTAACGACTAGCGGGACCAATGAGCAGTTCTTC.

This chain joins TRBV20-1 and TRBJ1-5, with D possibly matching TRBD1 (5 bases). Deletions cut 4 bases from V and 4 bases from J, with 14 bases between. Germline CDR1 is DFQATT and CDR2 is SNEGSKA (reference sequence). This CDR3 spans 14 amino acids. The CDR3 sequence: CSATGAGVNQPQHF. The CDR3 nucleotides are TGCAGTGCTACCGGAGCGGGGGTAAATCAGCCCCAGCATTTT.

Many counts were recorded for this clonotype. The rearrangement joins TRBV5-1 to TRBJ2-1; 7 bases map to TRBD2. V was clipped by 8 bases and J by 2 bases; unmatched bases: 10. Looked up from germline, CDR1 is SGHRS and CDR2 is YFSETQ. The CDR3 is 15 residues long. The CDR3 sequence is CARDVAGTTYNEQFF. The CDR3 DNA is TGCGCCAGAGACGTAGCCGGGACTACCTACAATGAGCAGTTCTTC.

V and J are TRBV20-1 and TRBJ2-1; 11 bases line up with TRBD2. V was pared by 0 bases and J by 1 base, with 5 bases of the junction left unmatched. Germline CDR1 and CDR2: DFQATT and SNEGSKA (reference sequence). The CDR3 is made up of 17 amino acids. CDR3 in DNA: TGCAGTGCTAGAGATACTAGCGGGAGAGGATCCTACAATGAGCAGTTCTTC. This gives the protein CSARDTSGRGSYNEQFF.

J is TRBJ2-7 and V is TRBV7-9; D unclear. The CDR3 loop spans 14 amino acids. Trimming took off 1 base at V and 3 bases at J, with 10 bases between the two ends. From germline, CDR1 is SEHNR and CDR2 FQNEAQ (reference sequence). In DNA form, the CDR3 reads TGTGCCAGCAGCTTAGTTGGCTTCGGCTACGAGCAGTACTTC. Protein: CASSLVGFGYEQYF.

This clonotype has at least ten counts. CDR3 DNA: TGCAGTGCTAGAGGGGGTGGGGATCAGCCCCAGCATTTT. Its translation is CSARGGGDQPQHF. This chain uses TRBV20-1 with TRBJ1-5; unclear D gene. The CDR3 covers 13 residues. Deletions cut 1 base from V and 5 bases from J, with 9 bases between. Per germline, CDR1 DFQATT and CDR2 SNEGSKA (reference sequence).

The chain joins TRBV7-9 to TRBJ2-3; D possibly uses TRBD1 or TRBD2 (5 bases each). V lost 5 bases to trimming and J lost 2 bases, with 20 bases between them. In germline, CDR1 is SEHNR, CDR2 FQNEAQ (reference sequence). The CDR3 spans 17 residues. The CDR3 is CASSEGPTRSFTDTQYF. CDR3 sequence (DNA): TGTGCCAGCAGCGAGGGGCCTACTCGCTCCTTCACAGATACGCAGTATTTT. The variable domain in full, with the rest retrieved from reference TRBV7-9 and TRBJ2-3, is DTGVSQNPRHKITKRGQNVTFRCDPISEHNRLYWYRQTLGQGPEFLTYFQNEAQLEKSRLLSDRFSAERPKGSFSTLEIQRTEQGDSAMYLCASSEGPTRSFTDTQYFGPGTRLTVL.

The chain employs TRBV21-1 and TRBJ2-1; the table gives TRBD1 as D, unverified against the DNA. TRBV21-1 represents a pseudogene. CDR3 size: 15 residues. As DNA, the CDR3 is TGTGCCAGCAGCAAACTCGGGAAGTTCCACAATGAGCAGTTCTTC. Translating it yields CASSKLGKFHNEQFF.

The chain links TRBV7-3 to TRBJ2-7; 9 bases are shared with TRBD2. The germline gives CDR1 SGHTA, CDR2 FQGTGA. The CDR3 spans 13 residues. The trim removed 2 bases at V and 6 bases at J, leaving 2 bases unmatched. The CDR3: CASSLAGGVEQYF. CDR3 coding DNA: TGTGCCAGCAGCTTAGCGGGAGGGGTCGAGCAGTACTTC.

About this clonotype itself: One end of the junction varies from germline; a read error may be responsible. The V gene is TRBV7-4, the J gene TRBJ2-5; the match to TRBD2 covers 9 bases. The CDR3 contains 16 residues. The germline CDR1 and CDR2 sequences are SGHVT and SQSDAQ. The CDR3 DNA reads as TGTGCCAGCGGCTTTGCGGGGGGGAGCCCTCAAGAGACCCAGTACTTC. Its translation is CASGFAGGSPQETQYF. Supplemented by reference TRBV7-4 and TRBJ2-5, the full variable domain reads GAGVSQSPRYKVAKRGRDVALRCDSISGHVTLYWYRQTLGQGSEVLTYSQSDAQRDKSGRPSGRFSAERPERSVSTLKIQRTEQGDSAVYLCASGFAGGSPQETQYFGPGTRLLVL.